This T cell receptor (beta chain) is drawn from a study of blood T cell repertoires in COVID-19. In the study overall: Sites across the United States, Italy and Spain contributed samples from acute and convalescent COVID-19. T cells, B-cell-depleted T cells, or PBMCs provided the cDNA or gDNA that served as material.

The CDR3 has 14 amino acids. In germline, CDR1 is MDHEN, CDR2 SYDVKM. V was cut by 7 bases and J by 3 bases, with 16 bases left in between. Per the study methods: It was from reference gene primer amplification that nucleated cell counts were estimated. TCRdb's table, derived via immunoSEQ multiplex PCR, lists solely in-frame clones and lacks some. The DNA was the basis for D and trimming; V, J and clone size are from that table. The data hold 40,000 to 50,000 clones, with 90% observed a single time. The sequence came from a human donor in a cohort sampled during active COVID-19. Source material: peripheral blood. This chain uses TRBV28 with TRBJ2-7; D not resolved. This chain's CDR3 is CASNSVGADYEQYF. CDR3 DNA: TGTGCCAGCAATTCCGTGGGCGCCGACTACGAGCAGTACTTC.